A single sample is the source of the 5 T cell receptor beta chains below, sequenced in a study of blood T cell repertoires in COVID-19. Libraries were prepared by immunoSEQ multiplex PCR; TCRdb keeps only in-frame clonotypes and omits some of them. This table holds some 33,000 clones, about nine tenths found once. Specimen: peripheral blood. These receptor sequences come from a man in his 60s with acute or convalescent COVID-19.

This clone was detected only a few times. The chain combines TRBV6-5 with TRBJ1-2; D gene uncertain. From germline, CDR1 is MNHEY and CDR2 SVGAGI. V was trimmed by 6 bases and J by 4 bases, leaving 12 bases between them. The CDR3 contains 13 residues. The DNA for the CDR3 is TGTGCCAGCAGATTAAGCGGGGTCTATGGCTACACCTTC. This translates into CASRLSGVYGYTF.

This rearrangement joins TRBV18 to TRBJ1-4, with TRBD1 matching 8 bases. The CDR3 runs to 17 residues. V lost 3 bases, J lost 0 bases, and 6 bases stayed unmatched. Germline V gene sequence: CDR1 KGHSH, CDR2 LQKENI. CDR3 region: CASSPYDRGATNEKLFF. Written as DNA, the CDR3 is TGTGCCAGCTCACCCTATGACAGGGGTGCAACTAATGAAAAACTGTTTTTT.

The chain couples TRBV27 to TRBJ2-7; 7 bases are a match to TRBD2. The CDR3 runs 14 residues. The germline V gene has CDR1 MNHEY and CDR2 SMNVEV (reference sequence). The V gene end was trimmed by 3 bases and the J gene end by 0 bases; junction bases not matched to a gene: 2. The CDR3 sequence is CASSFGGSSYEQYF. In DNA form, the CDR3 reads TGTGCCAGCAGTTTCGGGGGGAGCTCCTACGAGCAGTACTTC.

J is TRBJ1-2 and V is TRBV15, with a possible D match to TRBD1 (6 bases). The length of the CDR3 is 15 residues. Trimming removed 5 bases at V and 3 bases at J, with 16 bases between. Germline V lookup: CDR1 LNHNV, CDR2 YYDKDF (reference sequence). This chain's CDR3 is CATSSVQTGDYGYTF. The CDR3 nucleotides are TGTGCCACCAGCTCGGTTCAGACAGGCGACTATGGCTACACCTTC.

The CDR3 coding sequence is TGTGCCTGGAGCGGACAGGGGGTCGGGACTGAAGCTTTCTTT. The encoded protein is CAWSGQGVGTEAFF. The rearrangement links TRBV30 to TRBJ1-1; 10 bases match TRBD1. Germline assignment: CDR1 GTSNPN and CDR2 SVGIG (reference sequence). The CDR3 is 14 amino acids. V was pared by 3 bases and J by 5 bases, with 6 bases of the junction left unmatched. The variable domain in full, completed from reference TRBV30 and TRBJ1-1, reads SQTIHQWPATLVQPVGSPLSLECTVEGTSNPNLYWYRQAAGRGLQLLFYSVGIGQISSEVPQNLSASRPQDRQFILSSKKLLLSDSGFYLCAWSGQGVGTEAFFGQGTRLTVV.